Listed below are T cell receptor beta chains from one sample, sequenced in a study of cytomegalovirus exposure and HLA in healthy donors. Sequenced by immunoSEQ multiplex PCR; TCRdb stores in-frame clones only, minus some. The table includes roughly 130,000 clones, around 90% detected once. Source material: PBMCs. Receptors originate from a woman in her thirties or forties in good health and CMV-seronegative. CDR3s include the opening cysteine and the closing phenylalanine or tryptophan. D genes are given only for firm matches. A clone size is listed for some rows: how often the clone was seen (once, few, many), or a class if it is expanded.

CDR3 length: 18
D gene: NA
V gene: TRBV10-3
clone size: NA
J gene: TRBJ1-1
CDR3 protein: CAISESTNLPGTNTEAFF
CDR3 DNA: TGTGCCATCAGTGAGTCAACAAACCTCCCGGGGACTAACACTGAAGCTTTCTTT

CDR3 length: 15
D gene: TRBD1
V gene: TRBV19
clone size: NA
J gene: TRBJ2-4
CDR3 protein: CASSIVPGGPTIQYF
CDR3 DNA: TGTGCCAGTAGTATTGTCCCAGGGGGTCCCACCATTCAGTACTTC

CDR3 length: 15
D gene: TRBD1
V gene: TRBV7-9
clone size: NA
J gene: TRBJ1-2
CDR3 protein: CSYTGQGALSYGYTF
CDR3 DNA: TGTTCCTACACGGGGCAGGGGGCGCTGAGCTATGGCTACACCTTC

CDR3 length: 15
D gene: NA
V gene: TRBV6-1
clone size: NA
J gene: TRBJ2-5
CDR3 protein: CASQTVTEYQETQYF
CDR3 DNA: TGTGCCAGCCAAACCGTGACGGAGTACCAAGAGACCCAGTACTTC

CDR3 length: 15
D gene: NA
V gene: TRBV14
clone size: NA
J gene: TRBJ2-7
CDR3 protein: CASSQDGQGHFEQYF
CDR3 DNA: TGTGCCAGCAGCCAAGACGGGCAGGGACATTTCGAGCAGTACTTC

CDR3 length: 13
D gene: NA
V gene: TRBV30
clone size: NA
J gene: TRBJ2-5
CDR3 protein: CAWSTAFGETQYF
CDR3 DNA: TGTGCCTGGAGTACCGCGTTCGGAGAGACCCAGTACTTC

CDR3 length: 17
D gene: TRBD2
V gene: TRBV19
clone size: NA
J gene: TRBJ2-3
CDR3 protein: CASSDRASGRGTDTQYF
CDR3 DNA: TGTGCCAGTAGTGATCGGGCTAGCGGGAGAGGGACAGATACGCAGTATTTT

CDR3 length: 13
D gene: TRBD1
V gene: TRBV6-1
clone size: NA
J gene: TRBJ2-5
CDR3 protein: CASPGTGQETQYF
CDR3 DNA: TGTGCCAGCCCCGGGACAGGACAAGAGACCCAGTACTTC

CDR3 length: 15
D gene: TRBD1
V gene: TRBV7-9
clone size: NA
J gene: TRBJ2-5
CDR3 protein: CSSSFVKGASETQYF
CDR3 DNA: TGTTCCAGCAGCTTTGTGAAGGGGGCATCCGAGACCCAGTACTTC

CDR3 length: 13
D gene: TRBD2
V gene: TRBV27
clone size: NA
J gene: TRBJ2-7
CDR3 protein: CASRRGLAYEQYF
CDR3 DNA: TGTGCCAGCAGGAGGGGACTAGCGTACGAGCAGTACTTC

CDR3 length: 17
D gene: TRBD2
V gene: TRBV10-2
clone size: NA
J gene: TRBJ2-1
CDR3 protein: CASRRTSGRLQYNEQFF
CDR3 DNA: TGCGCCAGCAGGAGGACTAGCGGGAGGCTACAGTACAATGAGCAGTTCTTC

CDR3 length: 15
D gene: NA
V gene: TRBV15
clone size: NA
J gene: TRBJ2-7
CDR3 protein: CATSRGQASSYEQYF
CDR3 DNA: TGTGCCACCAGCAGAGGACAGGCCAGCTCCTACGAGCAGTACTTC

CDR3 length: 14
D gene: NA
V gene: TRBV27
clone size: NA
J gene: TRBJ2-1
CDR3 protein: CASSQDRSYNEQFF
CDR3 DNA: TGTGCCAGCAGCCAAGACAGGTCGTACAATGAGCAGTTCTTC

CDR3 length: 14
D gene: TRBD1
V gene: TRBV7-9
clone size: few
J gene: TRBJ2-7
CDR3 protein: CASSGTGVGYEQYF
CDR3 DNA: TGTGCCAGCAGCGGGACAGGGGTTGGCTACGAGCAGTACTTC

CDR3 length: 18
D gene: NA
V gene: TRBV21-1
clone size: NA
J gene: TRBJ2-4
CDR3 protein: CASSKRCGLAGSKNIQYF
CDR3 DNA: TGTGCCAGCAGCAAAAGATGCGGTCTAGCGGGTTCCAAAAACATTCAGTACTTC

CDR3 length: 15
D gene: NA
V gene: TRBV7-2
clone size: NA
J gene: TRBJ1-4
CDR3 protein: CASSMSGFPNEKLFF
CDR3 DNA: TGTGCCAGCAGCATGTCAGGGTTCCCGAATGAAAAACTGTTTTTT

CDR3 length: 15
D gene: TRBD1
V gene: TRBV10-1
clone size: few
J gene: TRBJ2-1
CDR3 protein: CASSESGTGRNEQFF
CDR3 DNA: TGCGCCAGCAGTGAGTCGGGGACAGGGAGGAATGAGCAGTTCTTC

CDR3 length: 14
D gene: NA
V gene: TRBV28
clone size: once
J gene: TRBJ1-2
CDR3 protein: CASSLGQGLFGYTF
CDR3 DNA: TGTGCCAGCAGTTTAGGGCAGGGGTTATTTGGCTACACCTTC

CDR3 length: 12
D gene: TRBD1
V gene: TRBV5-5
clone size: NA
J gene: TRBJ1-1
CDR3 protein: CASSGTVTEAFF
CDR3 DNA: TGTGCCAGCAGCGGGACAGTTACTGAAGCTTTCTTT

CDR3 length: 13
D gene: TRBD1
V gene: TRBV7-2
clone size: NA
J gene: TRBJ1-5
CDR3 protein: CASSFDRDQPQHF
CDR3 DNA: TGTGCCAGCAGCTTCGACAGGGATCAGCCCCAGCATTTT

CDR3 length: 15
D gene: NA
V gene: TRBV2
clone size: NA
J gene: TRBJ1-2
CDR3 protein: CASSKLDGGTYGYTF
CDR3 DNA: TGTGCCAGCAGTAAACTCGACGGGGGAACCTATGGCTACACCTTC

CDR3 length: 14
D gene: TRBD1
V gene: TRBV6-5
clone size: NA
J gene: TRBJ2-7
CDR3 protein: CASSYSGQSYEQYF
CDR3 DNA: TGTGCCAGCAGTTACTCGGGACAGTCCTACGAGCAGTACTTC

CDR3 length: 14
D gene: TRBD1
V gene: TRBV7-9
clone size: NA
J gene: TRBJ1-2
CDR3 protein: CSSSLDGTDYGYTF
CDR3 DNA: TGTTCCAGCAGCTTAGACGGGACAGACTATGGCTACACCTTC

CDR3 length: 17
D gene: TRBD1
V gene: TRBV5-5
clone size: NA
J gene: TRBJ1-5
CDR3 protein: CASSRYGTGVGNQPQHF
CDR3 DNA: TGTGCCAGCAGCCGTTACGGGACAGGGGTGGGCAATCAGCCCCAGCATTTT

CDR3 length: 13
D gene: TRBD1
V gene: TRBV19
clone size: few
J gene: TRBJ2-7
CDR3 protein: CASTNRGQDEQYF
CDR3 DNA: TGTGCCAGTACCAACAGGGGGCAGGACGAGCAGTACTTC

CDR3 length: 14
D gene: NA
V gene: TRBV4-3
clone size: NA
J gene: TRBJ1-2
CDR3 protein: CASSQTPDNYGYTF
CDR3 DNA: TGCGCCAGCAGCCAAACCCCAGATAACTATGGCTACACCTTC